Sequencing of this T cell receptor beta chain was carried out in a study of OX40 agonist ivuxolimab in advanced cancers. With regard to the full study: Ivuxolimab, which targeted the costimulatory receptor OX40 (CD134), was an agonistic, fully human IgG2 monoclonal antibody. Intravenous ivuxolimab was administered to patients every 2 weeks at six dose levels: 0.01, 0.1, 0.3, 1.5, 3 and 10 mg/kg. Among the roughly 52 dose-escalation patients, about 20 had hepatocellular carcinoma, roughly 15 melanoma, 9 renal cell carcinoma and 9 head and neck cancer. The dose-escalation cohort was 82.7% male with a mean age of about 58 years, ranging from 23 to 79. Patients were allowed to have had prior anti-PD-1, anti-PD-L1 or anti-CTLA-4 therapy, and approximately 39% of the dose-escalation patients had been treated with checkpoint inhibitors. Partial responses occurred in three dose-escalation patients, of whom one had hepatocellular carcinoma and two had cutaneous melanoma. The purpose of peripheral TCRbeta sequencing was to test whether ivuxolimab changed TCR sequence diversity and led to clonal T-cell expansion. The paper reports the monotherapy dose-escalation portion (N of about 50 patients) of the phase I ivuxolimab trial. Overall study results and their limits: The antigen specificity of the peripheral T cells that underwent clonal expansion was not determined. Clonal expansion of both CD4+ and CD8+ blood T cells was observed from baseline to week 6 at doses 0.1 to 3.0 mg/kg. In partial responders in the 0.1-3.0 mg/kg groups, normalized peripheral clonal expansion was found to be among the lowest, especially among CD8+ T cells. Low levels of normalized T-cell clonal expansion were also seen in some nonresponding patients. After ivuxolimab, expanded clones were on average more numerous among CD8+ T cells than among CD4+ T cells.

For sequencing of the TCRbeta CDR3 region, genomic DNA was extracted from the sorted cells. The immunoSEQ Assay was used to sequence the TCRbeta CDR3 regions. TCRdb provides this immuneACCESS table in a form limited to in-frame rearrangements. Some clones are lacking; in checked studies, under half of them reflect an unresolved V gene, and why the rest are absent is not known. The sample table shows around 80,000 clones, and 80% to 90% are seen once. Roughly 0.3% of the sample is held by the ten biggest clonotypes. Only a few counts were recorded for this clone. Which antigen it targets is not known. Per-base quality was not reported, and no clone a single base away is much larger than it. The trial excluded patients who had a history of autoimmune disease or were on systemic immunosuppression. Peripheral blood for TCR sequencing was drawn from every dose cohort at baseline, at cycle 4 day 1 and at cycle 7 day 1. Samples came from an open-label, multicenter, first-in-human phase I dose-escalation trial of ivuxolimab. The trial enrolled adults with locally advanced or metastatic head and neck squamous cell, hepatocellular, melanoma or renal cell carcinoma. Before TCR sequencing, CD4+ T cells and CD8+ T cells from peripheral blood were sorted into separate populations.

V is pruned by 0 bases and J by 2 bases, leaving 1 base of the junction without a gene match. The CDR3 goes from the cysteine to the phenylalanine over 16 residues. The retained sequence is limited to the CDR3, 48 bases, with the frame set at the first base. CDR1 SGHRS and CDR2 YFSETQ are derived from the germline V gene. This TCR was sampled from an adult with an advanced solid tumor such as melanoma, head and neck, liver or kidney cancer. The chain is made from TRBV5-1 and TRBJ2-2; TRBD1 fits 10 bases in the junction. Sample: CD4+ or CD8+ T cells sorted from blood, taken in a trial of the OX40 agonist ivuxolimab. The DNA sequence reads TGCGCCAGCAGCTTGGGGGACAGGGGAAACACCGGGGAGCTGTTTTTT. The resulting protein is CASSLGDRGNTGELFF.